Following are 10 T cell receptor beta chains from one sample sequenced in a study of T cells after yellow fever vaccination. Using its own MiXCR run on the 5' RACE reads, TCRdb lists one record per CDR3 protein. This table holds around 350,000 distinct CDR3 sequences, roughly 12% found once. Sequencing was performed on PBMCs, taken on the day of the first yellow fever vaccination. Receptor source: a man aged 18 to 29 who received the YFV17D yellow fever vaccine.

The chain combines TRBV4-3 with TRBJ1-1; 7 bases agree with TRBD1. CDR1 is LGHNA and CDR2 is YSLEER in the germline V gene. The junction had 5 bases not matched to a gene; V was cut back by 6 bases and J by 1 base. This CDR3 comprises 14 residues. CDR3 nucleotides: TGCGCCAGCAGGACAGGGATGGGGAACACTGAAGCTTTCTTT. It yields the protein CASRTGMGNTEAFF.

The chain carries TRBV6-6 and TRBJ2-3; no clear D gene. The CDR3 sequence is 12 residues long. Per the germline V gene, CDR1 is MNHNY and CDR2 is SVGAGI (reference sequence). V was trimmed by 4 bases and J by 6 bases, leaving 8 bases between them. DNA for the CDR3: TGTGCCAGCAGTTTGTCGTGGGATACGCAGTATTTT. Its translation: CASSLSWDTQYF.

This clonotype has a handful of counts. This sequence joins TRBV3-1 and TRBJ2-3, with D perhaps assigned TRBD1 or TRBD2 (5 bases each). V lost 1 base to trimming and J lost 5 bases, with 16 bases between them. The germline V gene encodes CDR1 LGHDT and CDR2 YNNKEL (reference sequence). The CDR3 has 16 residues. This chain's CDR3 is CASSQVRGVQVDTQYF. The DNA of the CDR3 is TGTGCCAGCAGCCAAGTCCGAGGGGTCCAGGTAGATACGCAGTATTTT.

The rearrangement joins TRBV6-2 or TRBV6-3 to TRBJ2-3; D is possibly TRBD1 (6 bases). Germline values: CDR1 MNHEY, CDR2 SVGEGT. This CDR3 comprises 16 residues. V was shortened by 6 bases and J by 1 base, with 17 bases between the two germline ends. The CDR3 here is CASSPSRGWGTDTQYF. CDR3 bases: TGTGCCAGCAGCCCGAGCAGGGGATGGGGCACAGATACGCAGTATTTT.

This clonotype was recorded a few times. DNA of the CDR3: TGTGCCAGCAGTTTTGGGGCGGGCTACACCTTC. Its protein is CASSFGAGYTF. This chain joins TRBV12-3 or TRBV12-4 and TRBJ1-2; TRBD1 is a possible D gene (5 bases). The ends were cut back, 3 bases at V and 8 bases at J, with 7 bases in the middle. This CDR3 has 11 amino acids.

The chain is built from TRBV19 and TRBJ2-1, with 7 bases identical to TRBD2. J lost 7 bases, V lost 3 bases, and 6 bases had no gene match. CDR1 and CDR2 (germline): LNHDA, SQIVND (reference sequence). CDR3 length equals 14 residues. For the CDR3, the DNA is TGTGCCAGTAGTATGCAGCGGGGTGGGAATGAGCAGTTCTTC. The encoded protein is CASSMQRGGNEQFF.

The V and J genes are TRBV20-1 and TRBJ2-1, with a possible D match to TRBD1 (5 bases). Trimming cost V 3 bases and J 6 bases, with 12 bases left between them. The CDR3 totals 13 residues. CDR1 and CDR2 (germline): DFQATT, SNEGSKA (reference sequence). The CDR3 region has the DNA TGCAGTGCTAGTCGCCAGGGCAGCAATGAGCAGTTCTTC. This gives the protein CSASRQGSNEQFF.

This clonotype was seen repeatedly, ten times or more. Here the CDR3 DNA reads TGTGCCAGCAGCGTAGTCCCCGGACCCTCCTACGAGCAGTACTTC. Protein: CASSVVPGPSYEQYF. The chain has TRBV9 and TRBJ2-7; D is unclear. V was cut by 0 bases and J by 0 bases, with 10 bases left in between. This CDR3 contains 15 residues. CDR1 is SGDLS, CDR2 YYNGEE, per germline.

This clonotype was counted between two and nine times. The chain joins TRBV10-3 to TRBJ1-1; D may be TRBD1 (5 bases). CDR3 length equals 15 residues. The V and J ends lost 6 bases and 1 base respectively, with 15 bases between them. The germline V gene has CDR1 ENHRY and CDR2 SYGVKD. The CDR3 nucleotides are TGTGCCATCAGCCCCACCACAACAGGGAACACTGAAGCTTTCTTT. It codes for CAISPTTTGNTEAFF.

This clonotype was detected only a few times. This rearrangement joins TRBV7-9 to TRBJ2-3; possible D gene TRBD2, 6 bases. Germline V gene sequence: CDR1 SEHNR, CDR2 FQNEAQ (reference sequence). V was shortened by 1 base and J by 0 bases, with 11 bases between the two germline ends. This CDR3 region has 16 residues. The CDR3 bases are TGTGCCAGCAGCTTAGAAGCACTAGCTAGCACAGATACGCAGTATTTT. Translation gives CASSLEALASTDTQYF.